The 20 T cell receptor beta chains listed next were all sequenced from one sample in a study of blood T cell repertoires in COVID-19. Produced via immunoSEQ multiplex PCR; TCRdb's table is partial and in-frame only. The sample holds fewer than 120,000 clones, roughly four fifths seen once. Sequencing was carried out using peripheral blood. The receptors here all came from a woman aged 55-69 years with acute or convalescent COVID-19.

This CDR3 is CAWTPQVAGRVYSNQPQHF. The CDR3, as DNA: TGTGCCTGGACCCCCCAAGTCGCAGGGAGGGTTTATAGCAATCAGCCCCAGCATTTT. The chain has TRBV30 and TRBJ1-5; a possible D gene is TRBD1 (5 bases). V was clipped by 4 bases and J by 0 bases, with 25 bases between them. CDR3 length: 19 residues. Germline values: CDR1 GTSNPN, CDR2 SVGIG (reference sequence).

This chain joins TRBV9 and TRBJ2-2, with 10 bases fitting TRBD1. This CDR3 spans 17 amino acids. Germline CDR1 is SGDLS and CDR2 is YYNGEE. V lost 2 bases and J lost 5; bases outside the gene matches: 9. The CDR3 sequence is CASSVSFGQGGTGELFF. The CDR3, as DNA: TGTGCCAGCAGCGTTTCGTTCGGACAGGGGGGAACCGGGGAGCTGTTTTTT.

This clone was counted between two and nine times. The chain uses TRBV5-5 and TRBJ1-2; 7 bases are a match to TRBD1. Germline assignment: CDR1 SGHKS and CDR2 YYEKEE (reference sequence). The V and J ends lost 4 bases and 2 bases, in that order; junction bases with no gene match: 5. The CDR3 is made up of 14 amino acids. In nucleotides, the CDR3 is TGTGCCAGCAGCGGGACAGCGCCAAACTATGGCTACACCTTC. Its protein is CASSGTAPNYGYTF.

This sequence joins TRBV7-2 and TRBJ1-5, with D maybe TRBD1 (6 bases). The V end lost 0 bases, the J end lost 7 bases, and 16 bases lay between the germline ends. Germline lookup yields CDR1 SGHTA and CDR2 FQGNSA. CDR3 length: 16 amino acids. The CDR3 coding sequence is TGTGCCAGCAGCTTAGCCCTACCGGACAGTGGGCAGCCCCAGCATTTT. As protein: CASSLALPDSGQPQHF.

V usage is TRBV10-3 and J usage is TRBJ2-3; 8 bases match TRBD1. V dropped 3 bases and J dropped 0; count of bases not matched to a gene: 8. Germline loops: CDR1 ENHRY, CDR2 SYGVKD. This CDR3 is built from 17 residues. CDR3 residues: CAISDRTGKVSTDTQYF. CDR3 nucleotides: TGTGCCATCAGTGATAGGACAGGGAAGGTTAGCACAGATACGCAGTATTTT.

This rearrangement joins TRBV19 to TRBJ2-7; 7 nucleotides line up with TRBD1. V lost 5 bases to trimming and J lost 2 bases; unmatched junction nucleotides: 9. This CDR3 has 15 residues. Per the germline V gene, CDR1 is LNHDA and CDR2 is SQIVND (reference sequence). The CDR3 loop reads CASSVGTAATYEQYF. The CDR3, as DNA: TGTGCCAGTAGTGTCGGGACAGCAGCCACCTACGAGCAGTACTTC. Combining the CDR3 with reference TRBV19 and TRBJ2-7 gives the whole variable domain DGGITQSPKYLFRKEGQNVTLSCEQNLNHDAMYWYRQDPGQGLRLIYYSQIVNDFQKGDIAEGYSVSREKKESFPLTVTSAQKNPTAFYLCASSVGTAATYEQYFGPGTRLTVT.

The rearrangement uses TRBV27 and TRBJ1-2; D may be TRBD1 (5 bases). The CDR3 is 11 residues long. Trimming removed 6 bases from V and 8 bases from J, with 10 bases in between. Germline CDR1 and CDR2: MNHEY and SMNVEV (reference sequence). The CDR3 protein is CASRSGWGYTF. The CDR3 region has the DNA TGTGCCAGCAGATCAGGGTGGGGCTACACCTTC.

V gene TRBV7-9 combines with J gene TRBJ1-2, with unresolved D. Germline CDR1 SEHNR, CDR2 FQNEAQ (reference sequence). The CDR3 extends over 12 amino acids. Trimming left V 3 bases short and J 5 bases short, with 7 bases between. CDR3 sequence: CASSFSGYGYTF. CDR3 in DNA: TGTGCCAGCAGCTTTTCGGGGTATGGCTACACCTTC. Variable domain in full (rest from reference TRBV7-9 and TRBJ1-2): DTGVSQNPRHKITKRGQNVTFRCDPISEHNRLYWYRQTLGQGPEFLTYFQNEAQLEKSRLLSDRFSAERPKGSFSTLEIQRTEQGDSAMYLCASSFSGYGYTFGSGTRLTVV.

The rearrangement joins TRBV11-2 to TRBJ1-4; tentatively, D is TRBD1 (6 bases). CDR1 and CDR2 from the germline V gene are SGHAT and FQNNGV. The length of the CDR3 is 15 residues. Trimming removed 5 bases from V and 3 bases from J, with 13 bases in between. CDR3 in amino acids: CASSARTDANEKLFF. The CDR3 coding sequence is TGTGCCAGCAGCGCAAGGACAGATGCTAATGAAAAACTGTTTTTT. The whole variable domain, remainder taken from reference TRBV11-2 and TRBJ1-4, is EAGVAQSPRYKIIEKRQSVAFWCNPISGHATLYWYQQILGQGPKLLIQFQNNGVVDDSQLPKDRFSAERLKGVDSTLKIQPAKLEDSAVYLCASSARTDANEKLFFGSGTQLSVL.

The J gene is TRBJ2-3, the V gene TRBV21-1; TRBD2, the D gene given by the table, was not confirmed from the DNA. TRBV21-1 is described as a pseudogene. The CDR3 is 19 residues long. The CDR3 DNA sequence: TGTGCCAGCAGCAAAGTGGGGCTAGCGGGGAGGACTATCACAGATACGCAGTATTTT. Its translation: CASSKVGLAGRTITDTQYF.

V gene TRBV18 combines with J gene TRBJ2-7; 8 nucleotides align to TRBD2. CDR3 length: 14 residues. Germline values: CDR1 KGHSH, CDR2 LQKENI. J was trimmed by 6 bases and V by 6 bases; bases with no gene match: 10. This CDR3 is CASSPGTSRIEQYF. CDR3 DNA: TGTGCCAGCTCCCCCGGGACTAGTCGGATCGAGCAGTACTTC.

The CDR3, as DNA: TGTGCCTGGAGAAGAGGGGGCGGCGGCGGTTCGCCTAACTATGGCTACACCTTC. Amino acid sequence: CAWRRGGGGGSPNYGYTF. The chain links TRBV30 to TRBJ1-2, with 7 bases aligning to TRBD1. Germline CDR1 GTSNPN, CDR2 SVGIG (reference sequence). The CDR3 consists of 18 residues. V lost 3 bases to trimming and J lost 0 bases; unmatched junction nucleotides: 16.

V and J are TRBV4-1 and TRBJ1-2; 8 nucleotides match TRBD1. Per germline, CDR1 MGHRA and CDR2 YSYEKL. This CDR3 is 15 amino acids long. After removal of 4 bases from V and 5 bases from J, the junction contained 9 bases not matched to a gene. CDR3 nucleotide sequence: TGCGCCAGCAGCCGGGGACAGGACTTTGGGTATGGCTACACCTTC. Translating it yields CASSRGQDFGYGYTF.

V and J are TRBV3-1 (or the pseudogene TRBV3-2) and TRBJ2-4; D is possibly TRBD2 (6 bases). CDR1 is LGHDT, CDR2 YNNKEL, per germline (reference sequence). Deletions cut 4 bases from V and 5 bases from J, with 15 bases between. The CDR3 sequence is 15 residues long. CDR3 loop: CASSPPRGFENIQYF. In DNA, the CDR3 is TGTGCCAGCAGCCCCCCCCGGGGGTTTGAAAACATTCAGTACTTC.

The V call is TRBV10-3, the J call TRBJ2-7; 8 positions match TRBD1. V was pared by 6 bases and J by 7 bases, with 14 bases of the junction left unmatched. This CDR3 comprises 15 residues. The V gene's germline CDR1 is ENHRY and CDR2 SYGVKD. The CDR3 is CAIRRSGGDLPEQYF. The CDR3 DNA reads as TGTGCCATCAGACGATCAGGGGGCGATTTGCCAGAGCAGTACTTC.

The chain is built from TRBV6-6 and TRBJ1-5; D may be TRBD1 (6 bases). The CDR3 has 14 residues. Germline loops: CDR1 MNHNY, CDR2 SVGAGI (reference sequence). V lost 6 bases to trimming and J lost 2 bases, with 11 bases between them. CDR3 protein: CASSQYRGNQPQHF. The CDR3 nucleotides are TGTGCCAGCAGCCAGTACAGGGGCAATCAGCCCCAGCATTTT.

The V gene is TRBV28, the J gene TRBJ2-7, with 11 bases lining up with TRBD1. This CDR3 contains 13 residues. V was clipped by 6 bases and J by 6 bases; unmatched bases: 4. Per germline, CDR1 MDHEN and CDR2 SYDVKM. The CDR3 protein is CASSPGTGGEQYF. CDR3 sequence (DNA): TGTGCCAGCAGCCCGGGGACAGGGGGCGAGCAGTACTTC.

The rearrangement uses TRBV7-3 and TRBJ2-5; possible D gene TRBD1, 5 bases. Trimming left V 5 bases short and J 3 bases short, with 19 bases between. The CDR3 loop spans 16 amino acids. Germline V CDR1 and CDR2: SGHTA, FQGTGA. In DNA, the CDR3 is TGTGCCAGCAGCCCAAAAGGGGCTATTGGAGAAGAGACCCAGTACTTC. This encodes CASSPKGAIGEETQYF.

The chain recombines TRBV30 with TRBJ1-2, with a tentative D call TRBD1 (6 bases). CDR3 length: 13 residues. Trimming removed 6 bases at V and 4 bases at J, with 15 bases between. Germline CDR1 and CDR2: GTSNPN and SVGIG (reference sequence). Here the CDR3 DNA reads TGTGCCTGCCCGACAGGCGGCGTCTATGGCTACACCTTC. This encodes CACPTGGVYGYTF.

J is TRBJ1-6 and V is TRBV7-9; D is perhaps TRBD1 (6 bases). This CDR3 comprises 14 residues. The V gene's germline CDR1 is SEHNR and CDR2 FQNEAQ (reference sequence). Trimming stripped 0 bases from V and 7 bases from J, with 7 bases between. CDR3 in amino acids: CASSLAQGNSPLHF. The CDR3 DNA reads TGTGCCAGCAGCTTAGCACAGGGAAATTCACCCCTCCACTTT.